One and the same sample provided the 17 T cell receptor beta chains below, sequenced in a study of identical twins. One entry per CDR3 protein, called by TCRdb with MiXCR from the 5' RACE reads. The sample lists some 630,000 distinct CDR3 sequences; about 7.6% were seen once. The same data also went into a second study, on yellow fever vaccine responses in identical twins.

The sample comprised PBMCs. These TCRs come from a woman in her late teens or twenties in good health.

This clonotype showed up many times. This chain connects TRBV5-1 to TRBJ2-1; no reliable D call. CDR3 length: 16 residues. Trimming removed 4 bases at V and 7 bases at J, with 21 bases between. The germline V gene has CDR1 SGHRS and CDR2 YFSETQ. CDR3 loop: CASSLDTTALGNEQFF. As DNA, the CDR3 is TGCGCCAGCAGCCTCGATACTACCGCCTTAGGGAATGAGCAGTTCTTC.

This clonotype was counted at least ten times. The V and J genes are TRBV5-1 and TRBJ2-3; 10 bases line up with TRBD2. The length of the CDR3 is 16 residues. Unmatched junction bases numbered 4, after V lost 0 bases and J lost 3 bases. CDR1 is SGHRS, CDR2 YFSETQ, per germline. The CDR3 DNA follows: TGCGCCAGCAGCTTGGACCTGACTAGCGGGACAGATACGCAGTATTTT. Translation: CASSLDLTSGTDTQYF.

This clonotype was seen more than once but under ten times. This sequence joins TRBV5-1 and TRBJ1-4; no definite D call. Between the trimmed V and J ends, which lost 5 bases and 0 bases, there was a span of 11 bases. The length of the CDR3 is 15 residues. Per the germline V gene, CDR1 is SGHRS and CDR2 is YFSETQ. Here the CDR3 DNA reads TGCGCCAGCAGGGCGGAGGGTACAACTAATGAAAAACTGTTTTTT. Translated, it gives CASRAEGTTNEKLFF.

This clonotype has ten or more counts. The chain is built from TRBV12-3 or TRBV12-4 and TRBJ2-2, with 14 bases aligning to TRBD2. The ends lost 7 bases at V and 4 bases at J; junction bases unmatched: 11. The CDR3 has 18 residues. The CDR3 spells CASNPGTSGSSGTGELFF. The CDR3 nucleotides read TGTGCCAGCAATCCAGGGACTAGCGGGAGCTCGGGCACCGGGGAGCTGTTTTTT.

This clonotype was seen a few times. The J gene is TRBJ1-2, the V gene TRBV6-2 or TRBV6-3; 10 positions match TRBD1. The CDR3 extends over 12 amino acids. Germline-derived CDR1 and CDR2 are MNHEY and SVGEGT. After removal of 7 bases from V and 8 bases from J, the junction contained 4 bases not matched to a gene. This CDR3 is CASKTGGRGYTF. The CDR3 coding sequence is TGTGCCAGCAAGACAGGGGGCCGGGGCTACACCTTC.

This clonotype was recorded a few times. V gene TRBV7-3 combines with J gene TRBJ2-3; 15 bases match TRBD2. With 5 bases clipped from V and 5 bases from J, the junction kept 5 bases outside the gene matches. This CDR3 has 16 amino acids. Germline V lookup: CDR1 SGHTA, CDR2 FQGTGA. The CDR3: CASSGGLAGGVDTQYF. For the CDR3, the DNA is TGTGCCAGCAGCGGAGGACTAGCGGGAGGGGTAGATACGCAGTATTTT.

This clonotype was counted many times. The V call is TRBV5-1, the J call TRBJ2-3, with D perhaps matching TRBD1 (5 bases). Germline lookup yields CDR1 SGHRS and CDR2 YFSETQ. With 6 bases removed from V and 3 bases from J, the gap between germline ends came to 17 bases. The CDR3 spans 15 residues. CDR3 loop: CASTRWGSNTDTQYF. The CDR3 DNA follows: TGCGCCAGCACCCGCTGGGGCTCGAATACAGATACGCAGTATTTT. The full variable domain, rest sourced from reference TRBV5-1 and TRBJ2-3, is KAGVTQTPRYLIKTRGQQVTLSCSPISGHRSVSWYQQTPGQGLQFLFEYFSETQRNKGNFPGRFSGRQFSNSRSEMNVSTLELGDSALYLCASTRWGSNTDTQYFGPGTRLTVL.

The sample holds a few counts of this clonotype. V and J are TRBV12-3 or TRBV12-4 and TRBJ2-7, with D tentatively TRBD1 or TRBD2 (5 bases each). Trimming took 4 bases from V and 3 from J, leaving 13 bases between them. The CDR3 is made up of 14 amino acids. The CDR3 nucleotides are TGTGCCAGCAGTTCCGCCGGGACGGTCTACGAGCAGTACTTC. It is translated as CASSSAGTVYEQYF.

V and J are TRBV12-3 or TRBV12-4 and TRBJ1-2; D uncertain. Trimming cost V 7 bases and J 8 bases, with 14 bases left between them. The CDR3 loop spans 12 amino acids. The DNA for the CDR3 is TGTGCCAGCACTTTGGTCGGATACGGCTACACCTTC. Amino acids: CASTLVGYGYTF.

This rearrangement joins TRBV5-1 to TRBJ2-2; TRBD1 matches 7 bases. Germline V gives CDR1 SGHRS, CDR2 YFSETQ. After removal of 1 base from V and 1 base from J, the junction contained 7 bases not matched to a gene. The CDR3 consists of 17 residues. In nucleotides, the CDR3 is TGCGCCAGCAGCTTGACGGGCGCAGGGGGGAACACCGGGGAGCTGTTTTTT. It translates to CASSLTGAGGNTGELFF.

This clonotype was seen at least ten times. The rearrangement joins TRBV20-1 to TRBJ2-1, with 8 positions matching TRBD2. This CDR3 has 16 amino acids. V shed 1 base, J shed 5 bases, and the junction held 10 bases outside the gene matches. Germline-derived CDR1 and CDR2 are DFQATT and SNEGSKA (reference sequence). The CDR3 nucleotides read TGCAGTGCTAGAGGTACCGGGAGGGAGCGAGACAATGAGCAGTTCTTC. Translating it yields CSARGTGRERDNEQFF.

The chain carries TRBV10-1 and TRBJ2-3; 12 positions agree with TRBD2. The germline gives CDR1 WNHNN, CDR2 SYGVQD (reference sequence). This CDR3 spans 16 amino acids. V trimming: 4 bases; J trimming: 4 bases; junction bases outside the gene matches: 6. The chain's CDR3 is CASSARTSGIPDTQYF. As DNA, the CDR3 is TGCGCCAGCAGTGCCCGGACTAGCGGGATACCAGATACGCAGTATTTT.

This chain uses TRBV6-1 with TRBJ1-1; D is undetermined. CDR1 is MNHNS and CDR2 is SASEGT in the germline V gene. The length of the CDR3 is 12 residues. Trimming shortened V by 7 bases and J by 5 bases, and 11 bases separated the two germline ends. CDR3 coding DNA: TGTGCCAGCACCCGAGTAGGAACTGAAGCTTTCTTT. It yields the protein CASTRVGTEAFF.

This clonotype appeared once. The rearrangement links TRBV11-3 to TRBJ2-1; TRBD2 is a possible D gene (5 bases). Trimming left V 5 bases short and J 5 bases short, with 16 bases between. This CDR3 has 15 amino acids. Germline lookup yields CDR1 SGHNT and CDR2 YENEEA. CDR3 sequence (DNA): TGTGCCAGCAGCGCCCATGGGGAGATAAACAATGAGCAGTTCTTC. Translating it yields CASSAHGEINNEQFF.

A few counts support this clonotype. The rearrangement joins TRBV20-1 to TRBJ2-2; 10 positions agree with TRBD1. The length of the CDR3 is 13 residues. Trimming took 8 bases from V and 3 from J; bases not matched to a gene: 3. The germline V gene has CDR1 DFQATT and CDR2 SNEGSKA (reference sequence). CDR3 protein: CSWDRGDTGELFF. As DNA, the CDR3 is TGCAGTTGGGACAGGGGCGACACCGGGGAGCTGTTTTTT.

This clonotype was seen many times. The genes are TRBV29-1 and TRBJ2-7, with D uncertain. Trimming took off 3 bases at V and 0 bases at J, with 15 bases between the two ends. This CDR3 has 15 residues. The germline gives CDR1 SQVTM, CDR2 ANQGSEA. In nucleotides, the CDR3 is TGCAGCGTTGAGTCTGGGCGAATCGACTCCTACGAGCAGTACTTC. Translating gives CSVESGRIDSYEQYF.

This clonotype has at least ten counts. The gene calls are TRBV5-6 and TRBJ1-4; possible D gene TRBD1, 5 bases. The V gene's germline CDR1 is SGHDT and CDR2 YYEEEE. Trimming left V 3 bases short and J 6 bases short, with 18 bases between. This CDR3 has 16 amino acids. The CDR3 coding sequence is TGTGCCAGCAGCTCTCCCGTGTGGGGGAAGGATGAAAAACTGTTTTTT. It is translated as CASSSPVWGKDEKLFF.